This passage covers 30 T cell receptor beta chains from one sample sequenced in a study of control samples from healthy donors and cancer patients. The repertoire was sequenced with immunoSEQ multiplex PCR; TCRdb's copy has only in-frame clones and lacks some. Of about 190,000 clones in the sample, roughly nine tenths are singletons; the top ten hold less than 2%. Sequencing was carried out using blood. The receptor set was obtained from a young man in good health.

The chain has TRBV27 and TRBJ1-2; D is unresolved. The CDR3 sequence is 13 residues long. Looked up from germline, CDR1 is MNHEY and CDR2 is SMNVEV (reference sequence). V was cut by 4 bases and J by 1 base, with 7 bases left in between. Written as DNA, the CDR3 is TGTGCCAGCAGTTGGCGGGGTAACTATGGCTACACCTTC. Amino acids: CASSWRGNYGYTF.

The chain couples TRBV25-1 to TRBJ2-3; D is uncertain. Trimming removed 1 base at V and 3 bases at J, with 5 bases between. CDR1 and CDR2 (germline): MGHDK, SYGVNS. The CDR3 runs 13 residues. The CDR3 DNA follows: TGTGCCAGCAGTGAATTTGGGACAGATACGCAGTATTTT. Translating gives CASSEFGTDTQYF.

The chain joins TRBV2 to TRBJ2-7, with D unclear. The CDR3 consists of 11 residues. Germline-derived CDR1 and CDR2 are SNHLY and FYNNEI. The V gene lost 6 bases and the J gene lost 3 bases, with 6 bases spanning the gap. The CDR3 loop reads CASRENYEQYF. Written as DNA, the CDR3 is TGTGCCAGCAGAGAGAACTACGAGCAGTACTTC.

The chain joins TRBV30 to TRBJ1-1; D gene unclear. The CDR3 loop spans 13 amino acids. V shed 0 bases and J shed 5 bases, with 10 bases lying between them. Germline CDR1 reads GTSNPN; CDR2 reads SVGIG (reference sequence). CDR3 sequence (DNA): TGTGCCTGGAGTGTATCCGTGGGGACTGAAGCTTTCTTT. It translates to CAWSVSVGTEAFF.

This chain connects TRBV11-3 to TRBJ2-1, with 7 bases matching TRBD2. The CDR3 totals 15 residues. Per germline, CDR1 SGHNT and CDR2 YENEEA. Unmatched junction bases numbered 5, after V lost 6 bases and J lost 0 bases. The CDR3 protein is CASSGGGGSYNEQFF. The CDR3 DNA is TGTGCCAGCAGTGGCGGCGGGGGCTCCTACAATGAGCAGTTCTTC.

The gene calls are TRBV6-4 and TRBJ2-6; possible D gene TRBD1, 5 bases. Trimming stripped 5 bases from V and 2 bases from J, with 10 bases between. The germline gives CDR1 MRHNA, CDR2 SNTAGT. This CDR3 is built from 15 residues. CDR3 DNA: TGTGCCAGCAGTCCAGGGCTCCCTGGGGCCAACGTCCTGACTTTC. As protein: CASSPGLPGANVLTF.

The chain recombines TRBV5-1 with TRBJ1-3, with 11 positions matching TRBD1. J lost 6 bases, V lost 4 bases, and 6 bases had no gene match. The CDR3 has 15 amino acids. The germline V gene encodes CDR1 SGHRS and CDR2 YFSETQ. CDR3 sequence: CASSLGTGGVNTIYF. CDR3 nucleotide sequence: TGCGCCAGCAGCCTGGGGACAGGGGGTGTAAACACCATATATTTT.

This chain links TRBV7-8 with TRBJ2-2; 10 bases line up with TRBD2. The length of the CDR3 is 12 residues. Germline CDR1 and CDR2: SGHVS and FQNEAQ. CDR3 in amino acids: CTSSGGPGELFF. The CDR3 DNA reads TGTACCTCTAGCGGGGGCCCCGGGGAGCTGTTTTTT.

This chain joins TRBV18 and TRBJ2-3; TRBD2 matches 10 bases. The germline V gene encodes CDR1 KGHSH and CDR2 LQKENI. The CDR3 is 17 residues long. V gave up 3 bases and J gave up 5 bases; unmatched junction bases: 11. The DNA of the CDR3 is TGTGCCAGCTCACCCGCGAGCGGGGGGGCATTCAAAGATACGCAGTATTTT. It specifies CASSPASGGAFKDTQYF.

This chain links TRBV2 with TRBJ1-1, with a tentative D call TRBD1 (5 bases). This CDR3 comprises 14 residues. CDR1 is SNHLY and CDR2 is FYNNEI in the germline V gene. Trimming cost V 2 bases and J 4 bases, with 11 bases left between them. The CDR3 sequence is CASSEWARATEAFF. In DNA, the CDR3 is TGTGCCAGCAGTGAATGGGCCAGGGCCACTGAAGCTTTCTTT.

This clone was picked up one time. The chain has TRBV5-1 and TRBJ2-3; D is unclear. The CDR3 totals 11 residues. Germline V gene sequence: CDR1 SGHRS, CDR2 YFSETQ. V shed 2 bases and J shed 3 bases, with 1 base lying between them. CDR3 DNA sequence: TGCGCCAGCAGCTTTACAGATACGCAGTATTTT. Amino acid sequence: CASSFTDTQYF.

J is TRBJ1-2 and V is TRBV2, with D unresolved. V lost 11 bases and J 5 bases, leaving 15 bases between the germline ends. Germline V lookup: CDR1 SNHLY, CDR2 FYNNEI. The CDR3 extends over 12 amino acids. The DNA for the CDR3 is TGTGCCGGTCGGGCGGCGGATTATGGCTACACCTTC. This gives the protein CAGRAADYGYTF.

The gene calls are TRBV28 and TRBJ2-1; D not certain. The germline V gene has CDR1 MDHEN and CDR2 SYDVKM. Trimming left V 4 bases short and J 7 bases short, with 8 bases between. This CDR3 is 12 amino acids long. CDR3 region: CASSSLNNEQFF. CDR3 DNA: TGTGCCAGCAGTTCCCTTAATAATGAGCAGTTCTTC. Combining the CDR3 with reference TRBV28 and TRBJ2-1 gives the whole variable domain DVKVTQSSRYLVKRTGEKVFLECVQDMDHENMFWYRQDPGLGLRLIYFSYDVKMKEKGDIPEGYSVSREKKERFSLILESASTNQTSMYLCASSSLNNEQFFGPGTRLTVL.

The chain uses TRBV19 and TRBJ1-3, with D unresolved. The CDR3 is made up of 15 amino acids. Looked up from germline, CDR1 is LNHDA and CDR2 is SQIVND (reference sequence). The V gene lost 4 bases and the J gene lost 3 bases, with 13 bases spanning the gap. The chain's CDR3 is CASSTSTEIGNTIYF. The DNA of the CDR3 is TGTGCCAGTAGTACCTCCACGGAGATTGGAAACACCATATATTTT.

About this clone: Different DNA sequences within this sample yield the same CDR3. V and J are TRBV14 and TRBJ1-6; 7 bases fit TRBD1. V lost 4 bases, J lost 7 bases, and 4 bases stayed unmatched. Germline assignment: CDR1 SGHDN and CDR2 FVKESK. This CDR3 region has 14 residues. The CDR3 is CASSRNRGNSPLHF. Here the CDR3 DNA reads TGTGCCAGCAGCCGGAACAGGGGAAATTCACCCCTCCACTTT. The variable domain in full, completed from reference TRBV14 and TRBJ1-6, reads EAGVTQFPSHSVIEKGQTVTLRCDPISGHDNLYWYRRVMGKEIKFLLHFVKESKQDESGMPNNRFLAERTGGTYSTLKVQPAELEDSGVYFCASSRNRGNSPLHFGNGTRLTVT.

There are many counts of this clone. The rearrangement uses TRBV5-5 and TRBJ2-3; D ambiguous. V shed 2 bases and J shed 5 bases, with 6 bases lying between them. This CDR3 has 12 residues. Germline lookup yields CDR1 SGHKS and CDR2 YYEKEE (reference sequence). Here the CDR3 DNA reads TGTGCCAGCAGCTTCGGCGGAGATACGCAGTATTTT. The encoded protein is CASSFGGDTQYF. Full variable domain (rest looked up from reference TRBV5-5 and TRBJ2-3): DAGVTQSPTHLIKTRGQQVTLRCSPISGHKSVSWYQQVLGQGPQFIFQYYEKEERGRGNFPDRFSARQFPNYSSELNVNALLLGDSALYLCASSFGGDTQYFGPGTRLTVL.

The genes are TRBV27 and TRBJ2-7; D is unresolved. The V end was cut by 0 bases, the J end by 1 base, with 7 bases between. The CDR3 is made up of 14 amino acids. Germline CDR1 MNHEY, CDR2 SMNVEV (reference sequence). DNA of the CDR3: TGTGCCAGCAGTTTATCGATAGGGTCCTACGAGCAGTACTTC. Its protein is CASSLSIGSYEQYF.

The chain recombines TRBV4-1 with TRBJ2-1, with D maybe TRBD1 (7 bases). Germline loops: CDR1 MGHRA, CDR2 YSYEKL. V was trimmed by 4 bases and J by 5 bases, leaving 12 bases between them. The CDR3 sequence is 14 residues long. The CDR3 region has the DNA TGCGCCAGCAGCCCCCGCAGGGGGGACAATGAGCAGTTCTTC. It is translated as CASSPRRGDNEQFF.

This rearrangement joins TRBV6-5 to TRBJ1-5, with a weak D call TRBD1 (6 bases). Trimming pared 8 bases from V and 5 bases from J, leaving 16 bases between. This CDR3 comprises 14 residues. Germline V gene data show CDR1 as MNHEY and CDR2 as SVGAGI. The CDR3 loop reads CASFGGRNDQPQHF. Written as DNA, the CDR3 is TGTGCCAGCTTTGGGGGGCGGAATGATCAGCCCCAGCATTTT.

The chain uses TRBV6-5 and TRBJ1-1; D is undetermined. Trimming removed 1 base at V and 5 bases at J, with 14 bases between. This CDR3 contains 15 residues. Germline CDR1 MNHEY, CDR2 SVGAGI. Written as DNA, the CDR3 is TGTGCCAGCAGTTACTATAGGGATTCAAGAACTGAAGCTTTCTTT. Its protein is CASSYYRDSRTEAFF.

The chain links TRBV5-1 to TRBJ1-2; the D is unclear. The CDR3 totals 14 residues. Trimming took off 0 bases at V and 7 bases at J, with 13 bases between the two ends. Germline CDR1 SGHRS, CDR2 YFSETQ. DNA for the CDR3: TGCGCCAGCAGCTTGGGCGATGGGCGTAGTGGCTACACCTTC. Translating gives CASSLGDGRSGYTF. The entire variable domain, with the rest obtained from reference TRBV5-1 and TRBJ1-2, is as follows: KAGVTQTPRYLIKTRGQQVTLSCSPISGHRSVSWYQQTPGQGLQFLFEYFSETQRNKGNFPGRFSGRQFSNSRSEMNVSTLELGDSALYLCASSLGDGRSGYTFGSGTRLTVV.

V gene TRBV30 combines with J gene TRBJ1-2; D remains ambiguous. Trimming removed 1 base at V and 5 bases at J, with 5 bases between. Per germline, CDR1 GTSNPN and CDR2 SVGIG (reference sequence). CDR3 length: 11 amino acids. In nucleotides, the CDR3 is TGTGCCTGGAGTGCTGTGTATGGCTACACCTTC. This sequence encodes CAWSAVYGYTF.

V gene TRBV7-9 combines with J gene TRBJ1-4; TRBD1 agrees at 11 bases. This CDR3 is 14 amino acids long. The J segment lost 7 bases and the V segment lost 3 bases, leaving 1 base of the junction unmatched. Germline-derived CDR1 and CDR2 are SEHNR and FQNEAQ (reference sequence). The CDR3 loop is CASSFGTGGEKLFF. CDR3 bases: TGTGCCAGCAGCTTTGGGACAGGGGGTGAAAAACTGTTTTTT.

J is TRBJ1-1 and V is TRBV6-5; 9 nucleotides align to TRBD1. With V trimmed by 7 bases and J by 6 bases, 6 bases remained unmatched. The germline gives CDR1 MNHEY, CDR2 SVGAGI. The CDR3 totals 13 residues. CDR3 sequence reads: CASIRDREAEAFF. The DNA for the CDR3 is TGTGCCAGCATTCGGGACAGGGAGGCTGAAGCTTTCTTT.

J is TRBJ2-1 and V is TRBV5-6; D unresolved. Trimming removed 1 base from V and 3 bases from J, with 14 bases in between. In germline, CDR1 is SGHDT, CDR2 YYEEEE. The length of the CDR3 is 16 residues. CDR3 DNA: TGTGCCAGCAGCTTGAAAGGCCCCTCGCGCTACAATGAGCAGTTCTTC. It is translated as CASSLKGPSRYNEQFF.

This clone was seen more than once but under ten times. V usage is TRBV2 and J usage is TRBJ1-3; no reliable D call. This CDR3 region has 14 residues. The germline gives CDR1 SNHLY, CDR2 FYNNEI. V lost 6 bases and J 4 bases, leaving 13 bases between the germline ends. The DNA of the CDR3 is TGTGCCAGCAGCGTCCAGAGAACGGGAAACACCATATATTTT. Its protein product is CASSVQRTGNTIYF.

This rearrangement joins TRBV7-8 to TRBJ2-1; D gene uncertain. There are 11 residues in the CDR3. Trimming shortened V by 2 bases and J by 9 bases, and 5 bases separated the two germline ends. Germline loops: CDR1 SGHVS, CDR2 FQNEAQ. This CDR3 is CASSLSSEQFF. The CDR3 DNA reads TGTGCCAGCAGCTTATCCAGTGAGCAGTTCTTC. Full variable domain (missing parts from reference TRBV7-8 and TRBJ2-1): GAGVSQSPRYKVAKRGQDVALRCDPISGHVSLFWYQQALGQGPEFLTYFQNEAQLDKSGLPSDRFFAERPEGSVSTLKIQRTQQEDSAVYLCASSLSSEQFFGPGTRLTVL.

The chain has TRBV12-3 or TRBV12-4 and TRBJ2-3; no clear D gene. V was shortened by 6 bases and J by 7 bases, with 8 bases between the two germline ends. The CDR3 contains 11 residues. CDR3 protein: CASSRLYTQYF. The DNA of the CDR3 is TGTGCCAGCAGCCGCCTGTATACGCAGTATTTT.

The V gene is TRBV5-4, the J gene TRBJ2-3, with unresolved D. This CDR3 has 15 amino acids. Per the germline V gene, CDR1 is SGHNT and CDR2 is YYREEE (reference sequence). Trimming shortened V by 1 base and J by 6 bases, and 15 bases separated the two germline ends. The CDR3 coding sequence is TGTGCCAGCAGCTTGTATGCAGAGCTCAAGGATACGCAGTATTTT. Amino acids: CASSLYAELKDTQYF.

This clone has a single count. The chain has TRBV29-1 and TRBJ2-1; possible D gene TRBD1, 5 bases. CDR3 length equals 13 residues. CDR1 is SQVTM and CDR2 is ANQGSEA in the germline V gene. The ends were cut back, 1 base at V and 7 bases at J, with 11 bases in the middle. The CDR3 nucleotides read TGCAGCGTTGAAGGAGGAAGGGGTAATGAGCAGTTCTTC. Its translation is CSVEGGRGNEQFF.